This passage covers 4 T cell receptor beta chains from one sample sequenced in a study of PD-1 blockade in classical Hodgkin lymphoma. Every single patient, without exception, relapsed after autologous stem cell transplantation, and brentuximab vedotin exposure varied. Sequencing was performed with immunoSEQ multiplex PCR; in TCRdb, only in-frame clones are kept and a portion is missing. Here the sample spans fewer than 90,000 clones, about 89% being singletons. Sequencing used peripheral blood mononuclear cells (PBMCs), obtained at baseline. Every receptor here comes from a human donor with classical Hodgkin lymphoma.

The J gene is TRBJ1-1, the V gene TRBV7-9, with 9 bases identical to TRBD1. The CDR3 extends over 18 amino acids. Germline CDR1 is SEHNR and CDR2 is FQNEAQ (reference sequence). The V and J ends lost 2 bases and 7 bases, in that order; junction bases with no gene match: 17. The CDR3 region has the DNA TGTGCCAGCAGCTTACCCTCCTCCCGGGACAGGGTTTTTGATGAAGCTTTCTTT. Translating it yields CASSLPSSRDRVFDEAFF.

Written as DNA, the CDR3 is TGTGCCAGCAGCTTACTTTACGAAAAACTGTTTTTT. Protein sequence: CASSLLYEKLFF. The chain links TRBV7-6 to TRBJ1-4; no reliable D call. The CDR3 sequence is 12 residues long. With 2 bases removed from V and 8 bases from J, the gap between germline ends came to 6 bases. From germline, CDR1 is SGHVS and CDR2 FNYEAQ.

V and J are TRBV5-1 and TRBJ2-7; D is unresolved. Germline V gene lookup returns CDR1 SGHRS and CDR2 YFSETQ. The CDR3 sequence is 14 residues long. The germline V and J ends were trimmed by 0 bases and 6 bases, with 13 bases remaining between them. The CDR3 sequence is CASSLGVGEPEQYF. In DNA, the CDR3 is TGCGCCAGCAGCTTGGGGGTCGGAGAGCCCGAGCAGTACTTC.

The CDR3 nucleotides read TGCGCCAGCAGCTTGGAACCTTCGGGCAAAAGGGGTACTGAAGCTTTCTTT. Amino acid sequence: CASSLEPSGKRGTEAFF. The rearrangement uses TRBV5-1 and TRBJ1-1, with D possibly matching TRBD1 (5 bases). V lost 0 bases and J lost 5, with 20 bases in between. Germline assignment: CDR1 SGHRS and CDR2 YFSETQ. The length of the CDR3 is 17 residues.